A selection of T cell receptor beta chains follows, all from one sample in a study of human T cells and chemical hapten exposure. A single record per CDR3 protein comes from TCRdb applying MiXCR to the RACE reads. The sample comprises over 300,000 distinct CDR3 sequences, 5% to 6.5% of which are singletons, and 2.5% to 3% rests with the top ten. This specimen was whole blood, taken in connection with sensitization to the hapten diphenylcyclopropenone (DPC). Receptors were obtained from a woman aged 50 to 60 with alopecia areata. Some clones in this sample may be carry-over from other donors' samples. CDR3s include the opening cysteine and the closing phenylalanine or tryptophan. Each record gives: CDR3 DNA, CDR3 protein, clone size, D gene, V gene, CDR3 length, J gene. A D gene is named only where the DNA matches it firmly. Only part of the rows carry a size: once, few, many, or a class if the clone is expanded.

DNA: TGTGCCACCCTCGGGGTCACCGGGGAGCTGTTTTTT
CDR3: CATLGVTGELFF
size: many
D: -
V: TRBV24-1
length: 12
J: TRBJ2-2

DNA: TGTGCCTGGAGTACAGGTCTCACGGGTGAGCAGTACTTC
CDR3: CAWSTGLTGEQYF
size: -
D: -
V: TRBV30
length: 13
J: TRBJ2-7

DNA: TGTGCCAGCAGTTACTTCCTTAGCGCGAGCTCCTACAATGAGCAGTTCTTC
CDR3: CASSYFLSASSYNEQFF
size: many
D: -
V: TRBV27
length: 17
J: TRBJ2-1

DNA: TGCAGTGCTAGAGACCTGAATAGCGGGGCCCTCTCGGGCACAGATACGCAGTATTTT
CDR3: CSARDLNSGALSGTDTQYF
size: few
D: TRBD2
V: TRBV20-1
length: 19
J: TRBJ2-3

DNA: TGTGCTAGTGGTGTAGACGGGGACCAAGCCAAAAACATTCAGTACTTC
CDR3: CASGVDGDQAKNIQYF
size: many
D: -
V: TRBV12-5
length: 16
J: TRBJ2-4

DNA: TGTGCCAGCAGTTTCGCAGGGAACTACAATGAGCAGTTCTTC
CDR3: CASSFAGNYNEQFF
size: few
D: -
V: TRBV28
length: 14
J: TRBJ2-1

DNA: TGTGCCAGCAGTGAACGGGAGGGCCTTTCTGTCTCTGCTAACTATGGCTACACCTTC
CDR3: CASSEREGLSVSANYGYTF
size: many
D: -
V: TRBV6-1
length: 19
J: TRBJ1-2

DNA: TGTGCCAGCAGTTACTCTGGTGAAAAACTGTTTTTT
CDR3: CASSYSGEKLFF
size: -
D: -
V: TRBV6-5
length: 12
J: TRBJ1-4

DNA: TGTGCCAGTAGTATCAGCCTCTCTGGGGCCAACGTCCTGACTTTC
CDR3: CASSISLSGANVLTF
size: -
D: -
V: TRBV19
length: 15
J: TRBJ2-6

DNA: TGTGCCAGCAGCCCCCCGGGACAGGTCTCTGGGGCCAACGTCCTGACTTTC
CDR3: CASSPPGQVSGANVLTF
size: many
D: TRBD1
V: TRBV7-9
length: 17
J: TRBJ2-6

DNA: TGTGCCAGCTCACCTCTTTCGGTGGAAGGTCGTGAAAAACTGTTTTTT
CDR3: CASSPLSVEGREKLFF
size: -
D: -
V: TRBV18
length: 16
J: TRBJ1-4

DNA: TGTGCCAGCACCGAAGGGGGGCTAGCCAAAAACATTCAGTACTTC
CDR3: CASTEGGLAKNIQYF
size: few
D: -
V: TRBV6-1
length: 15
J: TRBJ2-4

DNA: TGTGCCAGTAGCTTCGACGTGACGGGGGAGACCCAGTACTTC
CDR3: CASSFDVTGETQYF
size: -
D: -
V: TRBV19
length: 14
J: TRBJ2-5

DNA: TGTGCCAGCAGCCAAGCGGGACTAGCGGGAGGCACAGATACGCAGTATTTT
CDR3: CASSQAGLAGGTDTQYF
size: -
D: TRBD2
V: TRBV3-1
length: 17
J: TRBJ2-3

DNA: TGTGCCAGCAGATACCGGGACAGGGGTTTCTTT
CDR3: CASRYRDRGFF
size: -
D: TRBD1
V: TRBV4-2
length: 11
J: TRBJ1-1

DNA: TGTGCCAGCAGCGTAGGGGGACAGCCTTACAATGAGCAGTTCTTC
CDR3: CASSVGGQPYNEQFF
size: many
D: TRBD1
V: TRBV9
length: 15
J: TRBJ2-1

DNA: TGTGCCAGCAGCTTGATGGTGCGGCAGCCCCAGCATTTT
CDR3: CASSLMVRQPQHF
size: many
D: -
V: TRBV7-2
length: 13
J: TRBJ1-5

DNA: TGTGCCAGCAGTTCCCGAGAAACTAGGCCCCCCTACGAGCAGTACTTC
CDR3: CASSSRETRPPYEQYF
size: few
D: -
V: TRBV28
length: 16
J: TRBJ2-7

DNA: TGTGCCAGCAGCTTAGCCACCGGGCAGTTCTTC
CDR3: CASSLATGQFF
size: many
D: -
V: TRBV7-2
length: 11
J: TRBJ2-1

DNA: TGTGCCAGCACCCGAGGCCTAGGCTCACCCCTCCACTTT
CDR3: CASTRGLGSPLHF
size: few
D: -
V: TRBV7-2
length: 13
J: TRBJ1-6

DNA: TGTGCCAGCAGTCCGACAGGGAGGAGGCAGACCCAGTACTTC
CDR3: CASSPTGRRQTQYF
size: many
D: -
V: TRBV12-3/TRBV12-4
length: 14
J: TRBJ2-5

DNA: TGTGCCAGCAGCTTAGAACCGAGGACCTATGGCTACACCTTC
CDR3: CASSLEPRTYGYTF
size: few
D: -
V: TRBV11-2
length: 14
J: TRBJ1-2

DNA: TGTGCCAGCAGTTCGGATACAGGGCGCGGTCAGCCCCAGCATTTT
CDR3: CASSSDTGRGQPQHF
size: few
D: -
V: TRBV28
length: 15
J: TRBJ1-5

DNA: TGTGCCAGCAGCCCTCTAGCGGGAGTAAACTACGAGCAGTACTTC
CDR3: CASSPLAGVNYEQYF
size: -
D: TRBD2
V: TRBV2
length: 15
J: TRBJ2-7

DNA: TGCAGTGCTAGAGATAACCCCACAGATACGCAGTATTTT
CDR3: CSARDNPTDTQYF
size: -
D: -
V: TRBV20-1
length: 13
J: TRBJ2-3

DNA: TGTGCCAGCAGTCTTGAGGGGGTATTCCTCTCTGGGGCCAACGTCCTGACTTTC
CDR3: CASSLEGVFLSGANVLTF
size: many
D: -
V: TRBV12-3/TRBV12-4
length: 18
J: TRBJ2-6

DNA: TGTGCCAGCAGTGAAGCGCCAGGGCCGGGGACTGAAGCTTTCTTT
CDR3: CASSEAPGPGTEAFF
size: many
D: -
V: TRBV6-1
length: 15
J: TRBJ1-1

DNA: TGTGCCAGCTCACCGTACCGGGAGAACACTGAAGCTTTCTTT
CDR3: CASSPYRENTEAFF
size: -
D: -
V: TRBV18
length: 14
J: TRBJ1-1

DNA: TGTGCCAGCAACAGGGAGAGGTTAGCCGAGCAGTACTTC
CDR3: CASNRERLAEQYF
size: -
D: -
V: TRBV28
length: 13
J: TRBJ2-7

DNA: TGTGCCAGCAGTTTATACCGGGGGACAGGGGCCAACGTCCTGACTTTC
CDR3: CASSLYRGTGANVLTF
size: -
D: -
V: TRBV27
length: 16
J: TRBJ2-6

DNA: TGTGCCACCAGTGCCGTGGGAAGGGAGCGAAAGGTGAACACTGAAGCTTTCTTT
CDR3: CATSAVGRERKVNTEAFF
size: few
D: -
V: TRBV24-1
length: 18
J: TRBJ1-1

DNA: TGTGCCAGCAGTTACGCACCGAACTATGGCTACACCTTC
CDR3: CASSYAPNYGYTF
size: many
D: -
V: TRBV6-5
length: 13
J: TRBJ1-2

DNA: TGCAGCGTTCGCAGGGACCGTGAGCAGTTCTTC
CDR3: CSVRRDREQFF
size: many
D: -
V: TRBV29-1
length: 11
J: TRBJ2-1

DNA: TGTGCCAGCAGGCCCACAGGGGAAGGCAATCAGCCCCAGCATTTT
CDR3: CASRPTGEGNQPQHF
size: -
D: TRBD1
V: TRBV12-3/TRBV12-4
length: 15
J: TRBJ1-5

DNA: TGTGCCAGCAGCTTCGACCAAAATCAGCCCCAGCATTTT
CDR3: CASSFDQNQPQHF
size: -
D: -
V: TRBV7-2
length: 13
J: TRBJ1-5

DNA: TGTGCCAGCAGGGAATCTAGCGGAAGCACAGATACGCAGTATTTT
CDR3: CASRESSGSTDTQYF
size: few
D: TRBD2
V: TRBV7-2
length: 15
J: TRBJ2-3

DNA: TGTGCCAGCAGTTCAAGACTAGCGGGAGTGTCAGATACGCAGTATTTT
CDR3: CASSSRLAGVSDTQYF
size: -
D: TRBD2
V: TRBV6-2/TRBV6-3
length: 16
J: TRBJ2-3

DNA: TGCAGTGCTGCCCCCCAGGCGGGCGGCTACACCTTC
CDR3: CSAAPQAGGYTF
size: many
D: -
V: TRBV20-1
length: 12
J: TRBJ1-2

DNA: TGCAGCGCGGTAGAAAATAACAATGAGCAGTTCTTC
CDR3: CSAVENNNEQFF
size: many
D: -
V: TRBV29-1
length: 12
J: TRBJ2-1

DNA: TGCAGGGCAAGCGGGAGAGGGCGGGCAGATACGCAGTATTTT
CDR3: CRASGRGRADTQYF
size: many
D: TRBD2
V: TRBV20-1
length: 14
J: TRBJ2-3

DNA: TGTGCCAGCAGCCTGTCCTTGGCTCGGGCAAATACGCAGTATTTT
CDR3: CASSLSLARANTQYF
size: many
D: -
V: TRBV6-1
length: 15
J: TRBJ2-3

DNA: TGTGCCAGCAGCGCAGGGAACGACTATGGCTACACCTTC
CDR3: CASSAGNDYGYTF
size: many
D: -
V: TRBV6-6
length: 13
J: TRBJ1-2